The 2 T cell receptor beta chains presented below share a single source sample, sequenced in a study of T cell clonality in common variable immunodeficiency. This table comes from immunoSEQ multiplex PCR, and its TCRdb copy is limited to in-frame clones, with some not included. The sample shows around 40,000 clones, none of them appearing just once. Findings of the study overall: Fewer deletions and N-nucleotide insertions were reportedly seen in common variable immunodeficiency TCR beta sequences.

These receptors have no identified antigens. Sample: peripheral blood mononuclear cells. Receptors originate from a human donor with common variable immunodeficiency.

This clone showed up just a few times. The read ends 3 residues early relative to the CDR3; the germline J gene fills the gap. The chain uses TRBV20-1 and TRBJ2-5; possibly TRBD2 for D (5 bases). Germline V CDR1 and CDR2: DFQATT, SNEGSKA (reference sequence). The CDR3 totals 12 residues. Trimming shortened V by 3 bases and J by 4 bases, and 9 bases separated the two germline ends. The sequenced part of the CDR3 DNA is TGCAGTGCTAGTGAGGGTCCAGAGACC. Amino acid sequence: CSASEGPET. The full CDR3 protein is CSASEGPETQYF.

On this clone itself: Read data end 3 residues before the CDR3 end; the end is taken from the germline J gene. This chain links TRBV7-2 with TRBJ2-7; a weak D match, TRBD1 (6 bases). The CDR3 has 14 amino acids. V shed 2 bases and J shed 2 bases, with 10 bases lying between them. The germline CDR1 and CDR2 sequences are SGHTA and FQGNSA. The sequenced CDR3 bases are TGTGCCAGCAGCTTATTCAGGGGCCCCTACGAG. It yields the protein CASSLFRGPYE. The full-length CDR3 reads as CASSLFRGPYEQYF.